Below, 17 T cell receptor delta chains from the same sample are listed, as sequenced in a study of gamma-delta T cells after stem cell transplantation. TCRdb re-identified clones in the RT-PCR reads via CATT. The data contain approximately 1,300 delta-chain clones, 28% of them seen just once; the ten biggest clones take up more than 35%. Material for sequencing was gamma-delta T cells. The source is a human donor. It is not recorded whose cells these are; they may come from a transplant donor.

Comment on this clone: A single base separates this from a much larger clone, so it may be a read error. The same CDR3 is also encoded by other DNA sequences in this sample. The rearrangement links TRDV2 to TRDJ1; TRDD3 aligns across 11 bases. V lost 0 bases and J lost 8; bases outside the gene matches: 10. The CDR3 sequence is 16 residues long. Germline V gene sequence: CDR1 GEAIGNYY, CDR2 EKD. In DNA, the CDR3 is TGTGCCTGTGACACCGTCGGTGGGGGATACGCGGGCAAACTCATCTTT. This gives the protein CACDTVGGGYAGKLIF.

By sample share, this clone is medium-sized (0.01 to 0.1%). The chain is built from TRDV2 and TRDJ1; D might be TRDD3 (6 bases). This CDR3 region has 15 residues. Trimming left V 5 bases short and J 1 base short, with 16 bases between. Germline CDR1 reads GEAIGNYY; CDR2 reads EKD. The CDR3 nucleotides are TGTGCCTGTGTCCCCCTACTGGGCCCCACCGATAAACTCATCTTT. Protein sequence: CACVPLLGPTDKLIF.

A remark on this clone: A far larger clone lies a single base away; this is likely a read error. The chain uses TRDV1 and TRDJ1, with D tentatively TRDD2 (6 bases). CDR1 and CDR2 (germline): TSWWSYY, QGS. This CDR3 region has 33 residues. Trimming left V 0 bases short and J 0 bases short, with 62 bases between. In nucleotides, the CDR3 is TGTGCTCTTGGGGAACTAGAGCAAGGGGTCCGCGCGAGTTCCATACCTTCCCCATACATACCCACTCATACAGTGGGGTACACCGATAAACTCATCTTT. Protein product: CALGELEQGVRASSIPSPYIPTHTVGYTDKLIF.

V gene TRDV1 combines with J gene TRDJ1; TRDD3 matches at 10 bases. The ends lost 6 bases at V and 0 bases at J; junction bases unmatched: 19. CDR1 and CDR2 from the germline V gene are TSWWSYY and QGS. CDR3 length: 20 amino acids. The CDR3: CALGPTNGWGIIKDTDKLIF. The CDR3, as DNA: TGTGCTCTTGGACCTACGAATGGCTGGGGGATAATCAAAGACACCGATAAACTCATCTTT.

On this clone itself: The likely explanation is a read error, given a far larger clone one base away. Other DNA sequences of this sample code for an identical CDR3. This sequence joins TRDV2 and TRDJ1, with D perhaps matching TRDD3 (5 bases). Germline CDR1 reads GEAIGNYY; CDR2 reads EKD. Trimming pared 2 bases from V and 0 bases from J, leaving 15 bases between. This CDR3 has 16 residues. The CDR3 nucleotides read TGTGCCTGTGACAAGCTGGGAGCTGAGAACACCGATAAACTCATCTTT. Its protein is CACDKLGAENTDKLIF.

This clone is medium-sized. This rearrangement joins TRDV2 to TRDJ1; 12 positions match TRDD3. There are 21 residues in the CDR3. J lost 0 bases, V lost 0 bases, and 16 bases had no gene match. Germline CDR1 is GEAIGNYY and CDR2 is EKD. CDR3 region: CACDTVHTGGYSGPYTDKLIF. CDR3 nucleotide sequence: TGTGCCTGTGACACCGTGCATACTGGGGGATACAGTGGGCCTTACACCGATAAACTCATCTTT.

For this clone: This DNA translates differently at residue 13 from the TCRdb protein, which is that of a much larger clone; a read error is likely, and the protein shown is the DNA's own translation. V usage is TRDV1 and J usage is TRDJ1, with D perhaps matching TRDD2 (6 bases). The CDR3 is 22 residues long. The V end was cut by 2 bases, the J end by 5 bases, with 36 bases between. Germline-derived CDR1 and CDR2 are TSWWSYY and QGS. In nucleotides, the CDR3 is TGTGCTCTTGGGGAAAGTCCTTCCCCCCGTCGGTGGGAGATACCCCGCGGGGATAAACTCATCTTT. As protein: CALGESPSPRRWEIPRGDKLIF.

By share, this clone counts as large. The J gene is TRDJ3, the V gene TRDV2; 13 nucleotides align to TRDD3. Germline CDR1 and CDR2: GEAIGNYY and EKD. With V trimmed by 3 bases and J by 5 bases, 18 bases remained unmatched. The CDR3 extends over 22 amino acids. As DNA, the CDR3 is TGTGCCTGTGACCCACTACTGGGGGATACGCTTTTCGAGAATCGGGACACCCGACAGATGTTTTTC. Translated, it gives CACDPLLGDTLFENRDTRQMFF.

This clone turned up a few times. The chain recombines TRDV1 with TRDJ1; tentative D call: TRDD2 (6 bases). Germline CDR1 TSWWSYY, CDR2 QGS. This CDR3 contains 21 residues. V was clipped by 6 bases and J by 0 bases, with 32 bases between them. DNA for the CDR3: TGTGCTCTTGGAGATACCTTCCCTCTACCCAATTTAGGGGAAAACACCGATAAACTCATCTTT. This codes for CALGDTFPLPNLGENTDKLIF.

On this clone itself: One base separates it from a far larger clone, so it is likely a read error. The V gene is TRDV2, the J gene TRDJ3, with 8 positions matching TRDD3. Trimming cost V 0 bases and J 2 bases; bases outside gene matches: 17. CDR3 length: 22 residues. Germline CDR1 and CDR2: GEAIGNYY and EKD. CDR3 nucleotides: TGTGCCTGTGACACCGTTAATGGGGGATCAAGTTTACGCCCCTGGGACACCCGACAGATGTTTTTC. Amino acid sequence: CACDTVNGGSSLRPWDTRQMFF.

Comments on this clone: It is likely a read error: a sequence one base away is far more abundant. This chain uses TRDV1 with TRDJ1; 12 bases agree with TRDD3. Germline CDR1 TSWWSYY, CDR2 QGS. The CDR3 covers 26 residues. Trimming took 0 bases from V and 8 from J; bases not matched to a gene: 37. CDR3 sequence reads: CALGELEVGTKLPSTYWGIPLLKLIF. CDR3 in DNA: TGTGCTCTTGGGGAACTAGAGGTTGGTACGAAACTTCCTAGCACGTACTGGGGGATACCCTTGTTAAAACTCATCTTT.

Notes on this clone: Sequence at one end of the junction differs from germline and may be a read error. Other DNA sequences within the sample encode an identical CDR3. The chain employs TRAV29/DV5 and TRDJ3, with 11 positions matching TRDD3. CDR1 is NSMFDY and CDR2 is ISSIKDK in the germline V gene. CDR3 size: 22 residues. CDR3 coding DNA: TGTGCAGCGAGCGTAGGGGGGGGTGACTGGGGGATAATTCCCTGGGACACCCGACAGATGTTTTTC. It codes for CAASVGGGDWGIIPWDTRQMFF.

Concerning this clone itself: A read error likely explains why the TCRdb protein, taken from a much larger clone, differs from this DNA's translation at residue 17; the protein shown is translated from the DNA. This rearrangement joins TRDV2 to TRDJ1, with TRDD3 as a possible D gene (5 bases). The germline V gene has CDR1 GEAIGNYY and CDR2 EKD. The CDR3 is 18 amino acids. CDR3 coding DNA: TGTGCCTGTGACACCGTAGGGGGCCCCAACTCCGACACCGATAAACTCACCTTT. Amino acid sequence: CACDTVGGPNSDTDKLTF.

Points on this clone: TCRdb's protein, taken from a much larger clone, differs from this DNA's translation at residue 13, likely owing to a read error; the protein displayed comes from the DNA. The V and J genes are TRDV2 and TRDJ1, with TRDD3 matching 8 bases. The CDR3 is made up of 20 amino acids. Germline V gives CDR1 GEAIGNYY, CDR2 EKD. The V gene end was trimmed by 0 bases and the J gene end by 0 bases; junction bases not matched to a gene: 17. This chain's CDR3 is CACDTVPGLGDSPYTDKLIF. CDR3 sequence (DNA): TGTGCCTGTGACACCGTGCCCGGTTTGGGGGATTCACCTTACACCGATAAACTCATCTTT.

On this clone: One base separates it from a far larger clone, so it is likely a read error. Other DNA sequences in this specimen translate into the identical CDR3. This sequence joins TRDV2 and TRDJ1; TRDD3 is a possible D gene (6 bases). The germline CDR1 and CDR2 sequences are GEAIGNYY and EKD. This CDR3 comprises 11 residues. The CDR3 region has the DNA TGCGCCTGTGACATAAACCGGGGATCCATCTTT. Its translation is CACDINRGSIF.

Only a few counts were recorded for this clone. The rearrangement links TRDV1 to TRDJ1; 12 bases fit TRDD3. Germline CDR1 TSWWSYY, CDR2 QGS. This CDR3 is built from 28 residues. With 0 bases clipped from V and 3 bases from J, the junction kept 38 bases outside the gene matches. CDR3 region: CALGELGLLPLLGRTPLLGDTYADKLIF. The CDR3 DNA follows: TGTGCTCTTGGGGAACTTGGCCTCCTACCCCTACTGGGGCGTACTCCGCTACTGGGGGATACTTACGCCGATAAACTCATCTTT.

By share, this clone ranks as large. The J gene is TRDJ1, the V gene TRDV2, with 9 bases aligning to TRDD3. The germline gives CDR1 GEAIGNYY, CDR2 EKD. This CDR3 comprises 18 residues. V was pared by 4 bases and J by 0 bases, with 14 bases of the junction left unmatched. CDR3 DNA sequence: TGTGCCTGTGATCGTTTACTGGGGGACACCCGCTACACCGATAAACTCATCTTT. Protein sequence: CACDRLLGDTRYTDKLIF.